This T cell receptor beta chain was profiled in a study of OX40 agonist ivuxolimab in advanced cancers. Regarding the study as a whole: On average, a greater number of expanded clones characterised CD8+ T cells relative to CD4+.

Generated by immunoSEQ multiplex PCR, the TCRdb table keeps only in-frame clones and is missing some. The data show around 68,000 clones, roughly 87% seen once. On this clone itself: The antigen is not known.

The specimen was CD4+ or CD8+ T cells sorted from blood, collected in a trial of the OX40 agonist ivuxolimab. The receptor comes from an adult with an advanced solid tumor such as melanoma, head and neck, liver or kidney cancer.

CDR3 coding DNA: TGTGCCAGCACCCCTACAGGGGAAAAACTGTTTTTT. It is translated as CASTPTGEKLFF. The chain combines TRBV7-9 with TRBJ1-4; a weak D match, TRBD1 (6 bases). Trimming removed 7 bases at V and 8 bases at J, with 11 bases between. In germline, CDR1 is SEHNR, CDR2 FQNEAQ (reference sequence). The CDR3 has 12 residues.